These 12 T cell receptor beta chains were all obtained from the same sample, sequenced in a study of human T cells and chemical hapten exposure. As to time point: pre-sensitization, week 0. Noted treatment: therapeutic diphenylcyclopropenone sensitization with weekly scalp DPC. TCRdb reprocessed the RACE reads via MiXCR and lists one record per CDR3 protein. The repertoire includes 30,000 to 40,000 distinct CDR3 sequences, 7.6% of them detected once, and over 1% sits in the top ten. Material: whole blood, obtained in connection with sensitization to the hapten diphenylcyclopropenone (DPC). These TCRs come from a woman aged 45-59 years with alopecia areata. Some clones in this sample may be carry-over from other donors' samples.

This clonotype was observed a few times. This chain links TRBV7-6 with TRBJ2-6; D unclear. Germline CDR1 SGHVS, CDR2 FNYEAQ. The CDR3 is made up of 14 amino acids. The ends were cut back, 4 bases at V and 3 bases at J, with 7 bases in the middle. CDR3 sequence: CASSSLSGANVLTF. DNA for the CDR3: TGTGCCAGCAGCTCCCTTAGTGGGGCCAACGTCCTGACTTTC.

V gene TRBV20-1 combines with J gene TRBJ2-7; no definite D call. Germline values: CDR1 DFQATT, CDR2 SNEGSKA (reference sequence). This CDR3 is built from 11 residues. The germline V and J ends were trimmed by 4 bases and 1 base, with 5 bases remaining between them. CDR3 residues: CSATQSYEQYF. The CDR3 DNA reads as TGCAGTGCTACCCAGTCCTACGAGCAGTACTTC.

A few counts support this clonotype. The rearrangement joins TRBV14 to TRBJ2-1, with 9 positions matching TRBD1. Germline values: CDR1 SGHDN, CDR2 FVKESK. V shed 2 bases and J 8 bases; nucleotides not matched to a gene: 7. This CDR3 comprises 15 residues. CDR3 nucleotides: TGTGCCAGCAGCCAAAACAGGGGGCCGAGCGATGAGCAGTTCTTC. Translation gives CASSQNRGPSDEQFF. Looking up the rest from reference TRBV14 and TRBJ2-1 gives the full variable domain: EAGVTQFPSHSVIEKGQTVTLRCDPISGHDNLYWYRRVMGKEIKFLLHFVKESKQDESGMPNNRFLAERTGGTYSTLKVQPAELEDSGVYFCASSQNRGPSDEQFFGPGTRLTVL.

This clonotype was observed a few times. The V and J genes are TRBV2 and TRBJ2-5; D is tentatively TRBD1 or TRBD2 (5 bases each). V was trimmed by 7 bases and J by 10 bases, leaving 19 bases between them. The CDR3 runs 13 residues. The germline gives CDR1 SNHLY, CDR2 FYNNEI. CDR3 region: CASNGARLGDQYF. DNA for the CDR3: TGTGCCAGCAACGGGGCGCGGCTAGGGGACCAGTACTTC.

At least ten counts were recorded for this clonotype. CDR3 region: CASSSGPNYGYTF. In DNA, the CDR3 is TGTGCCAGCAGTTCAGGTCCTAACTATGGCTACACCTTC. V is TRBV27 and J is TRBJ1-2; D is uncertain. Per the germline V gene, CDR1 is MNHEY and CDR2 is SMNVEV (reference sequence). CDR3 size: 13 residues. V shed 4 bases and J shed 0 bases, with 6 bases lying between them.

The genes are TRBV2 and TRBJ2-5, with 8 bases identical to TRBD2. There are 15 residues in the CDR3. The germline V gene encodes CDR1 SNHLY and CDR2 FYNNEI. V lost 6 bases and J lost 2; bases outside the gene matches: 8. CDR3 DNA sequence: TGTGCCAGCAGCATCGGGGGGGCGGCGCAAGAGACCCAGTACTTC. Translated, it gives CASSIGGAAQETQYF.

This clonotype was seen at least ten times. The chain couples TRBV12-3 or TRBV12-4 to TRBJ2-5, with TRBD1 as a possible D gene (6 bases). The CDR3 extends over 14 amino acids. Trimming left V 6 bases short and J 2 bases short, with 13 bases between. The CDR3 nucleotides are TGTGCCAGCAGCATCCATGACAGGCAAGAGACCCAGTACTTC. Translating gives CASSIHDRQETQYF.

This clonotype was counted at least ten times. The CDR3 nucleotides are TGTGCCAGCAGCACCACGCAGACCACTCTTTCCTATGGCTACACCTTC. This encodes CASSTTQTTLSYGYTF. This chain joins TRBV7-9 and TRBJ1-2; D gene unclear. The V end was cut by 5 bases, the J end by 4 bases, with 20 bases between. The CDR3 runs 16 residues. The germline CDR1 and CDR2 sequences are SEHNR and FQNEAQ (reference sequence).

This clonotype was seen repeatedly, ten times or more. The V and J genes are TRBV4-1 and TRBJ1-5, with D tentatively TRBD1 (5 bases). Germline CDR1 reads MGHRA; CDR2 reads YSYEKL. The CDR3 is made up of 18 amino acids. The V end lost 9 bases, the J end lost 7 bases, and 31 bases lay between the germline ends. CDR3 region: CARGPSGLRNEGRQPQHF. In DNA form, the CDR3 reads TGCGCCAGGGGCCCGAGCGGACTTCGTAACGAGGGGCGGCAGCCCCAGCATTTT.

This clonotype came up a few times. The junction differs from germline at one of its ends, possibly a read error. The chain has TRBV5-1 and TRBJ2-5; 10 nucleotides line up with TRBD2. Germline V lookup: CDR1 SGHRS, CDR2 YFSETQ. This CDR3 region has 17 residues. The CDR3 sequence is CVSSPALAGVGQETQYF. CDR3 bases: TGCGTCAGCAGCCCAGCCCTAGCGGGAGTGGGCCAAGAGACCCAGTACTTC.

This clonotype appeared many times. The chain carries TRBV25-1 and TRBJ2-5; a weak D match, TRBD2 (5 bases). The germline V and J ends were trimmed by 10 bases and 1 base, with 13 bases remaining between them. Per the germline V gene, CDR1 is MGHDK and CDR2 is SYGVNS. This CDR3 contains 13 residues. Here the CDR3 DNA reads TGTGCCACCAGGAGAGGGTCCCAAGAGACCCAGTACTTC. Translating it yields CATRRGSQETQYF.

This clonotype was found many times. The rearrangement links TRBV12-3 or TRBV12-4 to TRBJ2-1; TRBD2 aligns across 9 bases. The CDR3 runs 15 residues. V shed 5 bases, J shed 4 bases, and the junction held 6 bases outside the gene matches. This CDR3 is CASSPGLAHYNEQFF. DNA for the CDR3: TGTGCCAGCAGTCCCGGACTAGCGCATTACAATGAGCAGTTCTTC.